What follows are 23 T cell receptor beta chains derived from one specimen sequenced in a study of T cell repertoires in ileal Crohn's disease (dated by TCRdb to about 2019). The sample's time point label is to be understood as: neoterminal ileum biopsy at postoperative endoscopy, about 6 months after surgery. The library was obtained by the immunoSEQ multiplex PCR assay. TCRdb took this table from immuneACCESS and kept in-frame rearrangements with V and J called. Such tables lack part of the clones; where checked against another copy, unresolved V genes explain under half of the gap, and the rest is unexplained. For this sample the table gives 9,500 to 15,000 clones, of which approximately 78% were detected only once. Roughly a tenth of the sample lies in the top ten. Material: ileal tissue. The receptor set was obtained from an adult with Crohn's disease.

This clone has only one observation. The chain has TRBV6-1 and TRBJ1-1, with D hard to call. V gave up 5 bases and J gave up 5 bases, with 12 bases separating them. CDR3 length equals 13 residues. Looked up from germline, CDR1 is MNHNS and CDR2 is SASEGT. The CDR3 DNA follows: TGTGCCAGCAGTCCCCGGGGTTTAACTGAAGCTTTCTTT. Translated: CASSPRGLTEAFF.

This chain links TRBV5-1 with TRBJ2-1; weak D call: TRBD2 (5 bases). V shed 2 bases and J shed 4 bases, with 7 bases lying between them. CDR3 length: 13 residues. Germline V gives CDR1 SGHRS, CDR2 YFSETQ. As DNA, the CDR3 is TGCGCCAGCAGCTTAAGAGGGTACAATGAGCAGTTCTTC. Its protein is CASSLRGYNEQFF.

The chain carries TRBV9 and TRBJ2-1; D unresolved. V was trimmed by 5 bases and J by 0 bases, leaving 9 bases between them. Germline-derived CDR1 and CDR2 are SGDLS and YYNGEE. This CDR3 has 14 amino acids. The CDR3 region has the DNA TGTGCCAGCAGTGCTGGCGGCTCCTACAATGAGCAGTTCTTC. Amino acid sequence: CASSAGGSYNEQFF.

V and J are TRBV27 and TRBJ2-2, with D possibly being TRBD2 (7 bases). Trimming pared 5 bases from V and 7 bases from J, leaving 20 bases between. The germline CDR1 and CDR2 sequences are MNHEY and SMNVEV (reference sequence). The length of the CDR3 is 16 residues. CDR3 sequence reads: CASSPRAGARFGELFF. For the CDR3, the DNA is TGTGCCAGCAGTCCCAGGGCGGGGGCTCGATTCGGGGAGCTGTTTTTT.

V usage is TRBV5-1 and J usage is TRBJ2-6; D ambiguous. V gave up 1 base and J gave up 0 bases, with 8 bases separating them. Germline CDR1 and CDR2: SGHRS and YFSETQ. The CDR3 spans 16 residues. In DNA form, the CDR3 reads TGCGCCAGCAGCTTGCCACCTAGCTCTGGGGCCAACGTCCTGACTTTC. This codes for CASSLPPSSGANVLTF. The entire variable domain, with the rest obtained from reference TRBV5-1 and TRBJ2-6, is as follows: KAGVTQTPRYLIKTRGQQVTLSCSPISGHRSVSWYQQTPGQGLQFLFEYFSETQRNKGNFPGRFSGRQFSNSRSEMNVSTLELGDSALYLCASSLPPSSGANVLTFGAGSRLTVL.

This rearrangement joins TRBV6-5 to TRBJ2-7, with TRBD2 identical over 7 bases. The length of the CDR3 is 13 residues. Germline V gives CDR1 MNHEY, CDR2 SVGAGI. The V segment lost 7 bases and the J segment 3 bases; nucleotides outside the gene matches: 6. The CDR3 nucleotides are TGTGCCAGCACCAGAGCGGGGAGCTACGAGCAGTACTTC. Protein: CASTRAGSYEQYF.

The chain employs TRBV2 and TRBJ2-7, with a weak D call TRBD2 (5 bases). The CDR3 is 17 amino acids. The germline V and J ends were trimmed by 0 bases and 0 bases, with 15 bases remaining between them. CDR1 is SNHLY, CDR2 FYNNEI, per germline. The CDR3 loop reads CASSEAVSRAYSYEQYF. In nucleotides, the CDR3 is TGTGCCAGCAGTGAAGCGGTGTCGCGGGCTTACTCCTACGAGCAGTACTTC.

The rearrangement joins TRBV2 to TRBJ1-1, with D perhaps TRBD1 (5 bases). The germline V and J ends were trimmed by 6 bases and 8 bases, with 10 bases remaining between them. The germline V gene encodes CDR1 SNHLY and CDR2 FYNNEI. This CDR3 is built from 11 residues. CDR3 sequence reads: CASRARTEAFF. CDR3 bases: TGTGCCAGCAGGGCAAGGACAGAAGCTTTCTTT.

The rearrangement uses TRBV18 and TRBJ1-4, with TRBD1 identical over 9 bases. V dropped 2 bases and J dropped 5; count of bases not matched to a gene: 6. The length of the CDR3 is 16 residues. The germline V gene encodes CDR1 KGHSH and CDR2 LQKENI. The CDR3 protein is CASSPFVGTGNEKLFF. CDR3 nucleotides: TGTGCCAGCTCACCATTCGTTGGGACAGGGAATGAAAAACTGTTTTTT.

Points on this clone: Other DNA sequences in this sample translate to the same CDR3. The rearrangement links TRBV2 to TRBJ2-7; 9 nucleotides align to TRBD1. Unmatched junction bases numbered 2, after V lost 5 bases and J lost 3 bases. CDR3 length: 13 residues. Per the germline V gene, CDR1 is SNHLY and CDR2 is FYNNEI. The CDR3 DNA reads TGTGCCAGCAGTAGGACAGGGGACTACGAGCAGTACTTC. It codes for CASSRTGDYEQYF.

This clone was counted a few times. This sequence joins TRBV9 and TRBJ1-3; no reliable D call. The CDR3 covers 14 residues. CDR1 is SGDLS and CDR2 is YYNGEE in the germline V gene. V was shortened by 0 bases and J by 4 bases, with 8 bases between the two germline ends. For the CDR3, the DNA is TGTGCCAGCAGCGTAGATCGGTGGGGAAACACCATATATTTT. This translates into CASSVDRWGNTIYF.

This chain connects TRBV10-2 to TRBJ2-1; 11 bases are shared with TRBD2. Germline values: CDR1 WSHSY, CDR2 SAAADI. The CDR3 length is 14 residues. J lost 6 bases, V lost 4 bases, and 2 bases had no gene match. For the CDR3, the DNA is TGCGCCAGCAGTGCTAGCGGGAGGTCCAATGAGCAGTTCTTC. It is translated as CASSASGRSNEQFF.

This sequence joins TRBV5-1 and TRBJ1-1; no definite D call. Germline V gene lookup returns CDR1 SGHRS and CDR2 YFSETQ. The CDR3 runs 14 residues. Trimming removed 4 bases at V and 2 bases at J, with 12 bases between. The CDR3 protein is CASSIQTTNTEAFF. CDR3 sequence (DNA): TGCGCCAGCAGCATACAGACAACCAACACTGAAGCTTTCTTT.

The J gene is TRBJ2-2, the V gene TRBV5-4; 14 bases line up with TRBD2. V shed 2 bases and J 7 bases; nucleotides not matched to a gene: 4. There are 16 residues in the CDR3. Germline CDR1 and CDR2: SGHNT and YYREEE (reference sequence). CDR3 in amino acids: CASSFGTSGSVGELFF. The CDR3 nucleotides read TGTGCCAGCAGCTTTGGGACTAGCGGGAGTGTCGGGGAGCTGTTTTTT.

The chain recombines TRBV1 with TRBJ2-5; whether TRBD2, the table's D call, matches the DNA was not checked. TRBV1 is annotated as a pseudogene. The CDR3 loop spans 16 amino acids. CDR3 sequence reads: CTSSRHFAGGEETQYF. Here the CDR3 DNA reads TGCACCAGCAGCCGACACTTCGCGGGAGGAGAAGAGACCCAGTACTTC.

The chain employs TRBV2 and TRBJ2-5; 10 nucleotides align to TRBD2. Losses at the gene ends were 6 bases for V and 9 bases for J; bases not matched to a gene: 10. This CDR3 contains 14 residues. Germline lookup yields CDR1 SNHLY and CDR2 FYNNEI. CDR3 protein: CASRRTSGTPAQYF. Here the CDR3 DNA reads TGTGCCAGCAGGAGGACTAGCGGTACACCGGCCCAGTACTTC.

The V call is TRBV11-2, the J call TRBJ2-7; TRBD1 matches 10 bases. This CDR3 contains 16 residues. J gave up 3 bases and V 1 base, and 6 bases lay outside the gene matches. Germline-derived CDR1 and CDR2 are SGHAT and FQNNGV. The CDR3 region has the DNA TGTGCCAGCAGCTTAGCAAGGACAGGGGGGTACTACGAGCAGTACTTC. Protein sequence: CASSLARTGGYYEQYF. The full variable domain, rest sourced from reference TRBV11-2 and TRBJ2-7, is EAGVAQSPRYKIIEKRQSVAFWCNPISGHATLYWYQQILGQGPKLLIQFQNNGVVDDSQLPKDRFSAERLKGVDSTLKIQPAKLEDSAVYLCASSLARTGGYYEQYFGPGTRLTVT.

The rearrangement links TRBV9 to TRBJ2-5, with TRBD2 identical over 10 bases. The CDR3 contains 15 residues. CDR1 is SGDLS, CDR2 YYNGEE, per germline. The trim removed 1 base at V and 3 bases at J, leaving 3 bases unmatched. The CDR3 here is CASSVSTSGKETQYF. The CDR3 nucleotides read TGTGCCAGCAGCGTAAGCACTAGCGGGAAAGAGACCCAGTACTTC.

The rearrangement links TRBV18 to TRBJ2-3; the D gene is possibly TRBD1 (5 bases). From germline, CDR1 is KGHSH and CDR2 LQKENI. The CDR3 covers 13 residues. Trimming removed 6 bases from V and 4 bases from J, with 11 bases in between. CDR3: CASSAGSADTQYF. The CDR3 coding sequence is TGTGCCAGCTCTGCAGGGTCGGCAGATACGCAGTATTTT.

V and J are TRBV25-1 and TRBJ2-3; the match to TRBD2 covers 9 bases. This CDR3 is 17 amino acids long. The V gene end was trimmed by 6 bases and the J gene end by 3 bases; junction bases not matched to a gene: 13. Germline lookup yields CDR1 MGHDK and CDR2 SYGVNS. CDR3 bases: TGTGCCAGCAGGGACCCAAGGGTAGCGGGGGAAACAGATACGCAGTATTTT. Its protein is CASRDPRVAGETDTQYF.

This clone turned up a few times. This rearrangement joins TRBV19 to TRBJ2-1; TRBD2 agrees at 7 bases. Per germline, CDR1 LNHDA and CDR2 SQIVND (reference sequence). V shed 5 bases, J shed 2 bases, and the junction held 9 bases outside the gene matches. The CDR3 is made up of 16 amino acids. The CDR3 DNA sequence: TGTGCCAGTAGTGCCGATTCTAGCGGTGCCTACAATGAGCAGTTCTTC. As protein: CASSADSSGAYNEQFF.

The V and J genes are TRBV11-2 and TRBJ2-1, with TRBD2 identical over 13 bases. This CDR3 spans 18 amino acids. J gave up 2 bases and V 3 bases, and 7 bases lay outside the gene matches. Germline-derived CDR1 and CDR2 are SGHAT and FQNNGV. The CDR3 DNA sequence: TGTGCCAGCAGCTTCGGGACTAGCGGGACGGGGACCTACAATGAGCAGTTCTTC. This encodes CASSFGTSGTGTYNEQFF.

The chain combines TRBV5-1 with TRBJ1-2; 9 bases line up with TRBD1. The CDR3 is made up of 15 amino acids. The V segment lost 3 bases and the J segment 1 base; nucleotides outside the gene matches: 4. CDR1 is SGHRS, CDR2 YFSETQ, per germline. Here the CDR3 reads CASSSGTGSNYGYTF. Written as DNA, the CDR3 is TGCGCCAGCAGCTCTGGGACAGGGAGTAACTATGGCTACACCTTC.